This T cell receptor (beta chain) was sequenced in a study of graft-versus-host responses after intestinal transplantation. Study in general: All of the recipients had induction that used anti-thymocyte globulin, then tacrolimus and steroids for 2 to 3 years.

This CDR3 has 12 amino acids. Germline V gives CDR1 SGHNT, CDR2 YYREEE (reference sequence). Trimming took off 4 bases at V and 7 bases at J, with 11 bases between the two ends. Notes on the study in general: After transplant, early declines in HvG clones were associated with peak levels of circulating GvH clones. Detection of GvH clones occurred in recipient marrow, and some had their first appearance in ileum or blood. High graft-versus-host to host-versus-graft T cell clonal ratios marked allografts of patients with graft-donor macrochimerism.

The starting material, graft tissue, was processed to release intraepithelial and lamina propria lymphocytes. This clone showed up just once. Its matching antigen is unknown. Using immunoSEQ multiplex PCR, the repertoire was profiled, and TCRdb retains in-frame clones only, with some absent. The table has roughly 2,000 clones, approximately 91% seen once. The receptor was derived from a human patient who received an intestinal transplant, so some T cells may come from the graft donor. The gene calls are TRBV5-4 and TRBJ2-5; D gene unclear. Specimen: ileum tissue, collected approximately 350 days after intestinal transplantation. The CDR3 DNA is TGTGCCAGCAGCCAAGATCAAACGACCCAGTACTTC. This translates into CASSQDQTTQYF.